This TCR beta chain emerged from a study of neoadjuvant nivolumab and ipilimumab in lung cancer (dated by TCRdb to 2020 to 2022). Regarding the complete study: Intravenous nivolumab was dosed at 3 mg/kg on days 1, 15 and 29, and in the combination arm ipilimumab 1 mg/kg was added on day 1 only. The major pathologic response (MPR) rate in the intention-to-treat population in each study arm was designated as the primary trial endpoint. The trial treated just under 45 patients with operable NSCLC: 23 were randomized to nivolumab monotherapy and some 21 to nivolumab plus ipilimumab. TCR repertoires in pretherapy (baseline) peripheral blood were compared with TCR repertoires in tumors resected at surgery after neoadjuvant immune checkpoint blockade. Matched pretherapy and resected tumor pairs were analyzed from seven patients, of whom four had been treated with nivolumab and three with nivolumab plus ipilimumab. Findings and caveats that apply to the study as a whole: A small number of samples was subjected to TCR sequencing. TCR richness in pretherapy blood showed a positive correlation with richness in tumors resected after neoadjuvant therapy (Spearman R ≈ 0.78). No significant correlation was found between TCR clonality and pathologic tumor regression, and only a single major-pathologic-response sample was available for the analysis of TCR clonality versus pathologic tumor regression. Compared with tumor-adjacent uninvolved lung, resected tumors had greater TCR richness and clonality, and increases showed up in more of the dual-therapy-treated tumors. From pretherapy to surgery, increases in tumor T-cell richness and clonality were observed in three of three dual-therapy tumors but in only two of four nivolumab-treated tumors.

Comment on this clone: It lacks a known antigen. Base qualities are missing; no much larger clone stands one base away.

The protocol used for the library was the immunoSEQ multiplex PCR assay. The authors processed their data as follows. Richness and clonality were used to summarize the repertoires, and clones that significantly expanded or contracted between pre- and post-therapy samples were identified. As stored in TCRdb, this immuneACCESS dataset retains in-frame rearrangements with V and J assigned. A fraction of the clones does not appear; measured against another copy, unresolved V genes explain less than half of the discrepancy, and the remainder lacks a known reason. The DNA gave D and trimming, while V, J and clone size come from that table. The sample table lists more than 3,000 clones, 88% of them with a count of one. The top ten constitute 0.88% of the sample. The sample's time point, from its label and the paper: at surgical resection after neoadjuvant nivolumab +/- ipilimumab. Samples were obtained from the phase 2 randomized NEOSTAR trial, in which neoadjuvant nivolumab or nivolumab plus ipilimumab followed by surgery was tested in operable NSCLC.

The receptor comes from an adult with non-small cell lung cancer. Sequencing was performed on tumor tissue, taken after neoadjuvant nivolumab, alone or with ipilimumab, at or shortly before surgery.

The base sequence is TGCGCCAGCAGCTTCGGATCCGGGCCCTCTTACGAGCAGTACTTC. Its product reads: CASSFGSGPSYEQYF. Recombination linked TRBV5-1 to TRBJ2-7; a confident D gene designation cannot be given. The germline V gene encodes CDR1 SGHRS and CDR2 YFSETQ. V loses 2 bases, J loses 4 bases, and the germline ends lie 16 bases apart. The CDR3 starts with the cysteine, ends with the phenylalanine, and has 15 residues. Only the CDR3 DNA stays, 45 bases, in frame from base 1. Beyond the CDR3, the reference TRBV5-1 and TRBJ2-7 genes provide the residues; the full variable domain reads: KAGVTQTPRYLIKTRGQQVTLSCSPISGHRSVSWYQQTPGQGLQFLFEYFSETQRNKGNFPGRFSGRQFSNSRSEMNVSTLELGDSALYLCASSFGSGPSYEQYFGPGTRLTVT.